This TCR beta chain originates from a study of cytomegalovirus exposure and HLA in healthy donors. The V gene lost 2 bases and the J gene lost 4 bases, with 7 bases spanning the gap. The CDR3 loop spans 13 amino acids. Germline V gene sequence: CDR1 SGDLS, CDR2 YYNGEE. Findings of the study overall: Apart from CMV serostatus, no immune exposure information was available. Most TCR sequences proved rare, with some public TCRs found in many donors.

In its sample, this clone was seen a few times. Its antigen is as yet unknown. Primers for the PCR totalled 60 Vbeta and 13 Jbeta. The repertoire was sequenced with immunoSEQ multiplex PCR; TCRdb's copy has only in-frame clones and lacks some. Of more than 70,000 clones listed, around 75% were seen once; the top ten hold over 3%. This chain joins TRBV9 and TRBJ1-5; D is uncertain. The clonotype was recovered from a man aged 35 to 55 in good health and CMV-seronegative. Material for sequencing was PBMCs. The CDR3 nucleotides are TGTGCCAGCAGCGTCGGGGATAATCAGCCCCAGCATTTT. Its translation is CASSVGDNQPQHF.